This record covers a single T cell receptor beta chain. What antigen it recognizes has not been identified. Base qualities are not recorded, but no much larger clone differs from it by a single base. From the cysteine through the phenylalanine, the CDR3 covers 15 amino acids. Only CDR3 DNA remains: 45 bases, in frame from the first base. Based on the germline V gene, the CDR1 and CDR2 sequences are SGDLS and YYNGEE. From V the trimming removes 0 bases and from J it removes 13 bases, while the gene matches leave 15 bases of the junction unaccounted for. The label giving this sample's time point can be read as: baseline before first vaccination. Vaccinee samples were obtained from the UK trials COV001 and COV002, which included a single-blind randomized controlled phase 2/3 trial of AZD1222 (ChAdOx1 nCoV-19) in healthy adults. For TCRbeta chain sequencing, PBMC samples were collected from trial participants at day 0 and at day 28 after the second dose.

The data belong to a study of T cell responses to AZD1222 COVID-19 vaccine (dated by TCRdb to the early 2020s). About the investigation overall: AZD1222 recipients given second doses at about 4 weeks or at about 12 weeks were pooled, since spike-specific TCR depth and breadth were not found to differ between the two schedules. Trial participants were enrolled into age subgroups of 18-55, 56-69 and 70-plus years, which contained around 150, 28 and 57 TCR-sequenced participants, respectively. A total of under 250 trial participants underwent TCR sequencing, of whom some 200 had received two doses of AZD1222 and about 25 had received two doses of the MenACWY control vaccine. Findings and caveats that apply to the study as a whole: Participants were mostly white British and included more females than males, and it was suggested by the authors that clonal diversity may have been underestimated. Conclusions about previously exposed vaccinees were limited because only five to seven AZD1222 recipients were SARS-CoV-2 seropositive at baseline. Vaccine-associated CD4 TCRs spanned the whole spike protein, with dominant responses in regions 160-218 and 743-854. The 56-69-year group was small, and its depth increase did not reach significance, likely because of low power. Reportedly, close to half of the unique spike-specific TCRs recognized epitopes lying outside the regions that are mutated in the B.1.351 and B.1.1.7 variants. A significant rise in spike-specific TCR breadth and depth was observed after two AZD1222 doses relative to day 0 and relative to MenACWY recipients. Because no day 14 peak-response samples were available, the repertoires could be characterized only after the peak T cell response.

The CDR3 regions of human TCRbeta chains were subjected to immunosequencing. The source study handled its data this way. TCRs in the repertoires were compared against a reference library of SARS-CoV-2-specific TCRs that had been generated with the MIRA antigen-specificity platform. Breadth was defined as the fraction of unique TCRs that were SARS-CoV-2-associated. Depth was defined as the fraction of total T cells that were SARS-CoV-2-associated. Using the MIRA data, each spike-specific TCR was assigned both to the spike region to which the TCR was reactive and to a CD4 or CD8 class. Log10-transformed breadth and depth values were compared by one-way ANOVA with Sidak's multiple comparisons tests. This is the immuneACCESS table as TCRdb keeps it, with only in-frame sequences that have V and J called. A part of the clones is gone; compared with another copy, unresolved V genes explain less than half, and the rest is unexplained. V, J and clone size derive from that table, while D and trimming were established from the DNA sequence. A total of around 63,000 clones appear in this sample, 65% to 90% of them only once. Roughly 19% of the sample comes from the top ten.

Recombination connected TRBV9 to TRBJ1-1; the central 7 bases match TRBD1. The TCR originated in an adult in good health. Sequenced here: peripheral blood, sampled on day 0 of AZD1222 vaccination. For the CDR3, the sequence is CASSVEFQGGNKLFF. The nucleotide sequence reads TGTGCCAGCAGCGTAGAGTTTCAGGGGGGGAATAAGCTTTTCTTT.